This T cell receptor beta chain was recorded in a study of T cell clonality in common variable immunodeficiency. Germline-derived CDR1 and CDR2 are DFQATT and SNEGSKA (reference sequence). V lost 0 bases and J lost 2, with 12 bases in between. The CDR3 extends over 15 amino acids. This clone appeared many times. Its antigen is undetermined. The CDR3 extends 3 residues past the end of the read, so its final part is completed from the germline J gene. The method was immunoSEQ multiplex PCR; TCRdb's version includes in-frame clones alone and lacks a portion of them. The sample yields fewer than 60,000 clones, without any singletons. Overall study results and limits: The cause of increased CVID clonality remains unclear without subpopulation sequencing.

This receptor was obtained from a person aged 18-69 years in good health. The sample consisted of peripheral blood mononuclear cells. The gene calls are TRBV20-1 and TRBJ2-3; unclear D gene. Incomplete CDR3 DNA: TGCAGTGCTAGAGATTTACAGATTGTCACAGATACG. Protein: CSARDLQIVTDT. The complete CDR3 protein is CSARDLQIVTDTQYF.